This record concerns one T cell receptor beta chain sequence. Its specificity is not known. The sample is drawn from a study of cytomegalovirus exposure and HLA in healthy donors. Points from the study as a whole: In a later analysis, at a false discovery rate of 0.05, 17,000 or so TCR beta sequences were associated with HLA alleles. Most of the TCR beta V segments (in an earlier analysis) were productive either about 87% or about 30% of the time. Later analysis identified a missense DCLRE1C variant that was linked to TCR beta V- and J-gene trimming.

The CDR3 has 15 residues. Germline V gene sequence: CDR1 SGHTA, CDR2 FQGNSA. V shed 5 bases and J shed 1 base, with 13 bases lying between them. Researchers ran the PCR with 60 Vbeta and 13 Jbeta primers. Here immunoSEQ multiplex PCR was the method, and the copy in TCRdb shows in-frame clones only, minus some. Here the sample spans more than 90,000 clones, roughly 75% being singletons. The sample taken for sequencing was PBMCs. The V call is TRBV7-2, the J call TRBJ2-3; D might be TRBD2 (5 bases). This TCR came from a woman aged 60-75 years in good health and CMV-seronegative. The CDR3 DNA sequence: TGTGCCAGCAGCCCTTATCCGGAGGGCACAGATACGCAGTATTTT. It specifies CASSPYPEGTDTQYF. Filled out from reference TRBV7-2 and TRBJ2-3, the complete variable domain reads GAGVSQSPSNKVTEKGKDVELRCDPISGHTALYWYRQSLGQGLEFLIYFQGNSAPDKSGLPSDRFSAERTGGSVSTLTIQRTQQEDSAVYLCASSPYPEGTDTQYFGPGTRLTVL.